This TCR beta chain was identified during a study of shared clonotypes between healthy human individuals. CD45RA+ naive and CD45RA-negative memory subsets were separated from CD4+ cells. Germline CDR1 is LNHDA and CDR2 is SQIVND (reference sequence). The trim removed 8 bases at V and 6 bases at J, leaving 7 bases unmatched. CDR3 length: 13 residues. Replicate PCRs run on sorted subsets employed approximately 0.2 ug DNA, 25,000 to 35,000 T cell genomes. Repertoires were generated with immunoSEQ multiplex PCR, while TCRdb's copy carries only in-frame clones and drops some. The table includes about 2.3 million clones, approximately 95% detected once.

The J gene is TRBJ2-7, the V gene TRBV19; TRBD1 aligns across 10 bases. This TCR derives from a man between 18 and 35 years old in good health. Some clones in this sample may be carry-over from other donors' samples. Sequenced sample: naive CD4+ T cells from PBMCs. Subset of the sample: CD45RA+ positively selected. CDR3 DNA: TGTGCCAGTGCCGGGACAGGGGAATCCGAGCAGTACTTC. Amino acid sequence: CASAGTGESEQYF.